A selection of T cell receptor beta chains follows, all from one sample in a study of blood T cell repertoires in COVID-19. TCRdb's copy holds only in-frame clones and misses some; the assay was immunoSEQ multiplex PCR. The data hold about 280,000 clones, with around nine tenths observed a single time. Material: peripheral blood. These receptors were obtained from a woman between 35 and 50 years old who had recovered from COVID-19. CDR3s include the opening cysteine and the closing phenylalanine or tryptophan. D genes are given only for firm matches. Part of the rows lack a size; the others show once, few, many or a class for expanded clones.

>15|TRBJ1-2|.|TRBV28|TRBD1
CASSLIGGLNYGYTF
TGTGCCAGCAGTTTGATAGGGGGCCTTAACTATGGCTACACCTTC
>15|TRBJ1-1|.|TRBV5-8|TRBD1
CASSSPGQGNTEAFF
TGTGCCAGCAGCTCGCCGGGACAGGGGAACACTGAAGCTTTCTTT
>15|TRBJ1-4|.|TRBV18|TRBD1
CASSPRQGAWEKLFF
TGTGCCAGCTCACCTCGCCAGGGGGCGTGGGAAAAACTGTTTTTT
>14|TRBJ2-7|.|TRBV28|TRBD1
CASSNPGQATKQYF
TGTGCCAGCAGCAACCCGGGACAGGCCACGAAGCAGTACTTC
>17|TRBJ2-3|.|TRBV24-1|TRBD2
CATSDPHSGAGTDTQYF
TGTGCCACCAGTGATCCCCACAGCGGGGCGGGCACAGATACGCAGTATTTT
>19|TRBJ2-5|.|TRBV6-1|TRBD2
CASSEGSFWGLAEKETQYF
TGTGCCAGCAGTGAAGGGTCATTCTGGGGACTAGCGGAAAAAGAGACCCAGTACTTC
>16|TRBJ2-2|once|TRBV21-1|.
CASSKASSGGTGELFF
TGTGCCAGCAGCAAAGCATCTAGCGGGGGCACCGGGGAGCTGTTTTTT
>15|TRBJ1-2|.|TRBV25-1|TRBD1
CASSERGQGLDGYTF
TGTGCCAGCAGTGAAAGGGGACAGGGCTTGGATGGCTACACCTTC
>14|TRBJ2-3|.|TRBV11-3|.
CASSRGSGEKAQYF
TGTGCCAGCAGCCGAGGATCGGGAGAGAAAGCGCAGTATTTT
>14|TRBJ2-3|once|TRBV6-6|.
CASSPGLPADTQYF
TGTGCCAGCAGCCCTGGACTACCCGCGGATACGCAGTATTTT
>16|TRBJ1-2|.|TRBV2|.
CASSSLVGSENYGYTF
TGTGCCAGCAGTTCACTAGTGGGATCTGAGAACTATGGCTACACCTTC
>15|TRBJ1-3|.|TRBV3-1/TRBV3-2|TRBD1
CASSQGRGQGNTIYF
TGTGCCAGCAGCCAAGGGAGGGGGCAGGGGAACACCATATATTTT
>13|TRBJ1-5|.|TRBV2|.
CASGTGFSQPQHF
TGTGCCAGCGGAACAGGGTTTAGTCAGCCCCAGCATTTT
>13|TRBJ1-1|.|TRBV18|.
CASSPPVRPEAFF
TGTGCCAGCTCACCACCCGTCAGGCCTGAAGCTTTCTTT
>14|TRBJ2-3|.|TRBV5-1|TRBD1
CASSPDRATDTQYF
TGCGCCAGCAGCCCCGACAGGGCCACAGATACGCAGTATTTT
>13|TRBJ2-7|.|TRBV6-6|.
CASSATDSYEQYF
TGTGCCAGCAGTGCCACGGACAGCTACGAGCAGTACTTC
>14|TRBJ2-3|.|TRBV27|TRBD1
CASSGGQSTDTQYF
TGTGCCAGCAGTGGGGGACAGAGCACAGATACGCAGTATTTT
>17|TRBJ2-3|.|TRBV5-1|.
CASSDPEGARSTDTQYF
TGCGCCAGCAGCGACCCGGAGGGCGCTAGGAGCACAGATACGCAGTATTTT
>14|TRBJ1-2|once|TRBV24-1|.
CATSERSANYGYTF
TGTGCCACCAGTGAGAGGTCGGCTAACTATGGCTACACCTTC
>16|TRBJ2-2|.|TRBV18|TRBD1
CASSPGQGAHTGELFF
TGTGCCAGCTCCCCCGGACAGGGGGCGCACACCGGGGAGCTGTTTTTT
>16|TRBJ2-5|.|TRBV3-1/TRBV3-2|TRBD2
CASSLWSSGRGETQYF
TGTGCCAGCAGCCTGTGGTCTAGCGGGAGGGGAGAGACCCAGTACTTC
>12|TRBJ2-1|.|TRBV2|TRBD1
CASSKDRGGQFF
TGTGCCAGCAGCAAGGACAGGGGAGGGCAGTTCTTC
>14|TRBJ2-1|.|TRBV2|TRBD2
CASRAGTSGNEQFF
TGTGCCAGCAGGGCCGGGACTAGCGGCAATGAGCAGTTCTTC
>13|TRBJ2-3|.|TRBV5-4|.
CASSSQGLDTQYF
TGTGCCAGCAGTTCACAGGGTTTGGATACGCAGTATTTT
>16|TRBJ2-5|.|TRBV5-6|TRBD1
CASSLYLGQGKETQYF
TGTGCCAGCAGCTTGTATCTGGGACAGGGAAAAGAGACCCAGTACTTC
>15|TRBJ2-2|.|TRBV9|.
CASSVDGSGTGELFF
TGTGCCAGCAGCGTAGACGGGAGTGGGACCGGGGAGCTGTTTTTT
>15|TRBJ2-7|.|TRBV2|TRBD2
CASSDTAGGPGEQYF
TGTGCCAGCAGCGACACGGCGGGAGGCCCTGGTGAGCAGTACTTC
>17|TRBJ2-5|.|TRBV5-1|TRBD2
CASSLSPSGRKKETQYF
TGCGCCAGCAGCTTGTCTCCTAGCGGGAGGAAGAAAGAGACCCAGTACTTC
>16|TRBJ2-1|.|TRBV3-1/TRBV3-2|TRBD2
CASSQPTSGSLNEQFF
TGTGCCAGCAGCCAACCTACTAGCGGGAGTTTAAATGAGCAGTTCTTC
>14|TRBJ2-7|.|TRBV5-1|.
CASSLDPTSYEQYF
TGCGCCAGCAGCTTGGATCCCACATCCTACGAGCAGTACTTC
>15|TRBJ2-1|.|TRBV19|TRBD1
CASSIGTGGYNEQFF
TGTGCCAGTAGTATAGGGACAGGGGGCTACAATGAGCAGTTCTTC
>13|TRBJ1-5|few|TRBV16|.
CASSQSPTEPQHF
TGTGCCAGCAGCCAAAGCCCCACCGAGCCCCAGCATTTT
>17|TRBJ2-7|.|TRBV2|TRBD2
CASRVGLAGGRSYEQYF
TGTGCCAGCAGGGTGGGACTAGCGGGAGGTCGCTCCTACGAGCAGTACTTC
>17|TRBJ2-2|few|TRBV19|.
CASSIGIVGTRTGELFF
TGTGCCAGTAGTATCGGGATTGTGGGAACGCGGACCGGGGAGCTGTTTTTT
>15|TRBJ2-7|.|TRBV5-1|.
CASSSNAGSFYEQYF
TGCGCCAGCAGCTCAAATGCGGGATCTTTCTACGAGCAGTACTTC
>14|TRBJ1-1|few|TRBV10-3|TRBD1
CAISGDRGNTEAFF
TGTGCCATCAGTGGGGACAGGGGTAACACTGAAGCTTTCTTT
>17|TRBJ2-2|.|TRBV27|TRBD2
CASSVMLAGANTGELFF
TGTGCCAGCAGCGTTATGCTAGCGGGAGCTAACACCGGGGAGCTGTTTTTT
>13|TRBJ1-1|.|TRBV7-3|.
CASSGQGNTEAFF
TGTGCCAGCAGCGGTCAGGGGAACACTGAAGCTTTCTTT
>13|TRBJ2-1|.|TRBV29-1|.
CSVEVASEDEQFF
TGCAGCGTTGAAGTTGCTTCGGAGGACGAGCAGTTCTTC